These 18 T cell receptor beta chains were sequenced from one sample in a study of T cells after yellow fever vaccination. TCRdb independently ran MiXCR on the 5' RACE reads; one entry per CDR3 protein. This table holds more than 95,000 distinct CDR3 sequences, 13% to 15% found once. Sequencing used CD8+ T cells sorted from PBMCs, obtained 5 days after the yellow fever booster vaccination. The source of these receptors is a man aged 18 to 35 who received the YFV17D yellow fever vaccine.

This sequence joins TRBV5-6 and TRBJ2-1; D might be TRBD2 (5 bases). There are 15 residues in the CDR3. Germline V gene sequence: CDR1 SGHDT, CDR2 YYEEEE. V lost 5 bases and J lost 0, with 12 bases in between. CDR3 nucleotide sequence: TGTGCCAGCAGGGTCGGGGAGAGCTCCTACAATGAGCAGTTCTTC. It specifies CASRVGESSYNEQFF.

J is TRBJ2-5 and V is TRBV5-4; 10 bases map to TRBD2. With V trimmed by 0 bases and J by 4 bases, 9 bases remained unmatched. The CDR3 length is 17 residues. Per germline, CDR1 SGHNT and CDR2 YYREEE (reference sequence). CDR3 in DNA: TGTGCCAGCAGCTTGGGAAGCGGGGGGGGCATATCAGAGACCCAGTACTTC. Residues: CASSLGSGGGISETQYF.

The CDR3 reads CASSLGGAGAYTGELFF. The CDR3 bases are TGTGCCAGCAGCTTAGGTGGAGCGGGGGCGTACACCGGGGAGCTGTTTTTT. The rearrangement joins TRBV11-2 to TRBJ2-2; 8 bases agree with TRBD2. Losses at the gene ends were 1 base for V and 3 bases for J; bases not matched to a gene: 7. The germline V gene encodes CDR1 SGHAT and CDR2 FQNNGV. The CDR3 is 17 amino acids.

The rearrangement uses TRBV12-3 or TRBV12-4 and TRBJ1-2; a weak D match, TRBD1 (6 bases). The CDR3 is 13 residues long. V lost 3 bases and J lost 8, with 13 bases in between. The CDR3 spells CASSFLQGRGYTF. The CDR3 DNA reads TGTGCCAGCAGTTTCCTCCAGGGGCGCGGCTACACCTTC.

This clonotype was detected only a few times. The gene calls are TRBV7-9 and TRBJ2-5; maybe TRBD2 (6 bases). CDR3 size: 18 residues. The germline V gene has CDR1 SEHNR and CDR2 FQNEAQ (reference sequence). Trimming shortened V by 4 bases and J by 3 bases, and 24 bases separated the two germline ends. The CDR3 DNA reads TGTGCCAGCAGCTCCCCGCTAGCGAAAGGCGGGTCAGAAGAGACCCAGTACTTC. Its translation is CASSSPLAKGGSEETQYF.

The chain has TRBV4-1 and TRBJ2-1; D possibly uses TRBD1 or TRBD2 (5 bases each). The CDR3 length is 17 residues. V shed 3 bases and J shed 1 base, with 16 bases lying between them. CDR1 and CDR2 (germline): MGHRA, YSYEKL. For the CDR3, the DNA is TGCGCCAGCAGCCAGGGGGACCGAGGGAGTTCCTACAATGAGCAGTTCTTC. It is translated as CASSQGDRGSSYNEQFF.

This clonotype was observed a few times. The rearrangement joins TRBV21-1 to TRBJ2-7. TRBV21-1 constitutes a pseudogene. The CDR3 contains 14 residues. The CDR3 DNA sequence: TGTGCCAGCAGCAAACTAACGCCATCCTACGAGCAGTACGTC. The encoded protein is CASSKLTPSYEQYV.

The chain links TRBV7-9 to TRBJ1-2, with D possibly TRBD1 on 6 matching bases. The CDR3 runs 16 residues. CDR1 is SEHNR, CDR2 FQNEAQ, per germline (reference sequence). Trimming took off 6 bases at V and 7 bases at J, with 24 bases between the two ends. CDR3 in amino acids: CASSPAGAGMESGYTF. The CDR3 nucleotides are TGTGCCAGCAGTCCTGCGGGGGCAGGGATGGAGAGTGGCTACACCTTC.

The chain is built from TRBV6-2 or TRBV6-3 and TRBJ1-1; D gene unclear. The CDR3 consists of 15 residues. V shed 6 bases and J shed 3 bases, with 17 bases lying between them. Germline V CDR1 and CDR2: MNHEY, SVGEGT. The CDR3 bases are TGTGCCAGCAGCTCCCTGCGAGGTGTAGACACTGAAGCTTTCTTT. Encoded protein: CASSSLRGVDTEAFF.

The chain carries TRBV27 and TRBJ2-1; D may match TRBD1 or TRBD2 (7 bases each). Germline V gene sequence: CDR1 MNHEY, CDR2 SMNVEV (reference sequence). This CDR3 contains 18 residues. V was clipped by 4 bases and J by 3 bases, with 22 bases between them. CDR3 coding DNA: TGTGCCAGCAGTTCTGGGGGGGTGGGGACAGCAATCTACAATGAGCAGTTCTTC. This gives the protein CASSSGGVGTAIYNEQFF.

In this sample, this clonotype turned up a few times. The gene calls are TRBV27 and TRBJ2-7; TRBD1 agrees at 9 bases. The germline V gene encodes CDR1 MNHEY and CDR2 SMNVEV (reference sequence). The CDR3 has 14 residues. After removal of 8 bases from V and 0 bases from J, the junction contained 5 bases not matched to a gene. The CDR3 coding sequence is TGTGCCAGCGGCGGGACAGGGAGCTCCTACGAGCAGTACGTC. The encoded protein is CASGGTGSSYEQYV.

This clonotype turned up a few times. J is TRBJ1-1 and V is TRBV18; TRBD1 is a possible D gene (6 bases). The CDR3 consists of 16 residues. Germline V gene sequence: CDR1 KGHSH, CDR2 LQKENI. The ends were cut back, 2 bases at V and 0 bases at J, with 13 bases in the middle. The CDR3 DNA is TGTGCCAGCTCACCATCCGGGGGCGAGATGAACACTGAAGCTTTCTTT. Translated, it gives CASSPSGGEMNTEAFF.

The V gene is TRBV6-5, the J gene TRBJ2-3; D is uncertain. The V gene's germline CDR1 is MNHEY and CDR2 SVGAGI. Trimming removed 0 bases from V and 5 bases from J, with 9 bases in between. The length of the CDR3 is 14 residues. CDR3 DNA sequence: TGTGCCAGCAGTTACTCTCCCGCACGAGATACGCAGTATTTT. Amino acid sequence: CASSYSPARDTQYF.

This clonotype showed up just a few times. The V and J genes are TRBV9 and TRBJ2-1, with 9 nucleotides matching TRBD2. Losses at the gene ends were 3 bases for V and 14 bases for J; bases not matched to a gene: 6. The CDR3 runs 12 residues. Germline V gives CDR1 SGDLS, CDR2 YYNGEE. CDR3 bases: TGTGCCAGCAGCGGTAGCGGGGGAGGGGAGTTCTTC. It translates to CASSGSGGGEFF.

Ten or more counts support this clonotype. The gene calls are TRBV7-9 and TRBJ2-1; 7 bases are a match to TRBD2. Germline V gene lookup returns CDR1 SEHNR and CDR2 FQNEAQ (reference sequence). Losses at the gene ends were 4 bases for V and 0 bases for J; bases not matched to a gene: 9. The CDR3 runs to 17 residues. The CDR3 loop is CASSSHLAGGSYNEQFF. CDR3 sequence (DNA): TGTGCCAGCAGCTCGCATTTAGCGGGCGGCTCCTACAATGAGCAGTTCTTC.

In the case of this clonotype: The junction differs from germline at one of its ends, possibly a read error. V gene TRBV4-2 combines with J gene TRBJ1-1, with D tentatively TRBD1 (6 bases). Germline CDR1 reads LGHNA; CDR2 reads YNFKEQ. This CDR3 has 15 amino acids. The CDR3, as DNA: TGTGCCTGCAGCCAAGTTGGGGGCCCGAACACTGAAGCTTTCTTT. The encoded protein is CACSQVGGPNTEAFF.

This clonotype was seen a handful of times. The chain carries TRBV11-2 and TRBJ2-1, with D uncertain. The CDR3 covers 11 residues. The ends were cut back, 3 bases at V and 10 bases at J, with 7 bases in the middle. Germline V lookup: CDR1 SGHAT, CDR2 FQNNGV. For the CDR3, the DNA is TGTGCCAGCAGCTTCCAACTAGAGCAGTTCTTC. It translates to CASSFQLEQFF.

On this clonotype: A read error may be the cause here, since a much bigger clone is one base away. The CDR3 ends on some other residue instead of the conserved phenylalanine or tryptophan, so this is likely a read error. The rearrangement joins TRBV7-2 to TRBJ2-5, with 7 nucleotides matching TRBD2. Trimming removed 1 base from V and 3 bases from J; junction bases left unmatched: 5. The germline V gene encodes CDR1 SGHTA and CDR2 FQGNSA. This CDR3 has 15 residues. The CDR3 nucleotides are TGTGCCAGCAGCTTAGGGGGGGGAGGTGAAGAGACCCAGTACTTA. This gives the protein CASSLGGGGEETQYL.